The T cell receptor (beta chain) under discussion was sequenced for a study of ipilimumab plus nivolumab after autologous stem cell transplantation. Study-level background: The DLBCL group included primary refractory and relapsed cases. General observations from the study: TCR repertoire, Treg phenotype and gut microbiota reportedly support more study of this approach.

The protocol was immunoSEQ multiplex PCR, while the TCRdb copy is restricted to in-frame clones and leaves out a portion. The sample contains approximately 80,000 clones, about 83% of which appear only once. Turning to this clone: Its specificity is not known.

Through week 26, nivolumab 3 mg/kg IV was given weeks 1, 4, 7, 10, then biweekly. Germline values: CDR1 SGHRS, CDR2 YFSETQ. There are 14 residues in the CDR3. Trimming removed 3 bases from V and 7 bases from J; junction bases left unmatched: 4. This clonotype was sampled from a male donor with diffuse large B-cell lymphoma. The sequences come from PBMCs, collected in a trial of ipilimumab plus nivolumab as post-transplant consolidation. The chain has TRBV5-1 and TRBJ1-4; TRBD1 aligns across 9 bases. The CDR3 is CASSSPGQGEKLFF. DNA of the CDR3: TGCGCCAGCAGCTCGCCGGGACAGGGTGAAAAACTGTTTTTT.